Ten or more counts support the clone carrying this T cell receptor beta chain. The antigen is undetermined. The entry originates in a study of T cells in Graves' hyperthyroidism and ophthalmopathy. General observations from the study: Blood also showed most of the thyroid clonotypes that were expanded above 0.001. Researchers report that a 13 V-J model separated ophthalmopathy from stable hyperthyroidism.

Amplified TCR beta CDR3 regions derived from RNA transcripts. TCR CDR3 regions were first amplified by RT-PCR with HTBI primers. TCRdb reprocessed the multiplex PCR reads via MiXCR and lists one record per CDR3 protein. The repertoire includes approximately 480,000 distinct CDR3 sequences, around 20% of them detected once, and about 25% sits in the top ten. The CDR3 is made up of 15 amino acids. The ends were cut back, 6 bases at V and 8 bases at J, with 22 bases in the middle. Germline CDR1 reads WSHSY; CDR2 reads SAAADI. Source material: blood. The receptor's source is a man younger than 35 with Graves' hyperthyroidism. The V and J genes are TRBV10-2 and TRBJ1-2; D is perhaps TRBD1 (5 bases). This CDR3 is CASSEGVKGYNGYTF. The CDR3 region has the DNA TGCGCCAGCAGCGAAGGAGTGAAGGGGTATAACGGCTACACCTTC.